The 24 T cell receptor beta chains below all came from one sample that was sequenced in a study of control samples from healthy donors and cancer patients. Here immunoSEQ multiplex PCR was the method, and the copy in TCRdb shows in-frame clones only, minus some. The sample holds 150,000 to 200,000 clones; 80% to 95% are singletons and the top ten take roughly 0.7%. The sequencing sample was made of blood. These receptors were collected from a young woman in good health.

V and J are TRBV3-1 (or the pseudogene TRBV3-2) and TRBJ2-7; D call uncertain. Germline V lookup: CDR1 LGHDT, CDR2 YNNKEL (reference sequence). V dropped 0 bases and J dropped 2 bases, with 14 bases sitting between them. The CDR3 consists of 16 residues. For the CDR3, the DNA is TGTGCCAGCAGCCAAGAAACAGTAAGGTACCCCTACGAGCAGTACTTC. This encodes CASSQETVRYPYEQYF.

The CDR3 nucleotides read TGTGCCAGCAGTCCCCGGGACAGAAGGACCCACGAGCAGTACTTC. This sequence encodes CASSPRDRRTHEQYF. V and J are TRBV27 and TRBJ2-7, with 7 bases fitting TRBD1. This CDR3 region has 15 residues. Per germline, CDR1 MNHEY and CDR2 SMNVEV (reference sequence). The junction had 12 bases not matched to a gene; V was cut back by 5 bases and J by 5 bases.

The chain joins TRBV7-2 to TRBJ2-7; D possibly corresponds to TRBD1 (5 bases). Germline values: CDR1 SGHTA, CDR2 FQGNSA. V was trimmed by 1 base and J by 2 bases, leaving 12 bases between them. The CDR3 has 15 residues. CDR3 DNA: TGTGCCAGCAGCTTAGGTCGGGCAGGGACCTACGAGCAGTACTTC. Its protein product is CASSLGRAGTYEQYF.

V gene TRBV19 combines with J gene TRBJ2-1; 12 nucleotides line up with TRBD2. In germline, CDR1 is LNHDA, CDR2 SQIVND (reference sequence). CDR3 length equals 17 residues. V shed 6 bases and J 5 bases; nucleotides not matched to a gene: 11. CDR3 residues: CASRLLPGLAGNNEQFF. The DNA of the CDR3 is TGTGCCAGTAGACTCCTACCGGGACTAGCGGGCAACAATGAGCAGTTCTTC.

The rearrangement links TRBV19 to TRBJ2-7; D unresolved. CDR3 length: 13 residues. CDR1 and CDR2 (germline): LNHDA, SQIVND (reference sequence). The germline V and J ends were trimmed by 0 bases and 6 bases, with 9 bases remaining between them. Here the CDR3 reads CASSIDLRSEQYF. CDR3 sequence (DNA): TGTGCCAGTAGTATAGATCTGAGGAGCGAGCAGTACTTC.

The chain joins TRBV7-9 to TRBJ1-4; TRBD1 might be the D (6 bases). The germline V and J ends were trimmed by 6 bases and 1 base, with 12 bases remaining between them. Germline CDR1 SEHNR, CDR2 FQNEAQ (reference sequence). The CDR3 has 15 residues. The CDR3, as DNA: TGTGCCAGCAGTCAACGGGGGCAAACTAATGAAAAACTGTTTTTT. Translated: CASSQRGQTNEKLFF.

This chain links TRBV14 with TRBJ2-1; D unresolved. V was trimmed by 1 base and J by 0 bases, leaving 4 bases between them. The CDR3 has 14 amino acids. Germline loops: CDR1 SGHDN, CDR2 FVKESK. CDR3 nucleotide sequence: TGTGCCAGCAGCCAAGGCCCCTCCTACAATGAGCAGTTCTTC. The encoded protein is CASSQGPSYNEQFF.

The genes are TRBV9 and TRBJ2-7, with a possible D match to TRBD2 (5 bases). The CDR3 is 13 amino acids. Germline lookup yields CDR1 SGDLS and CDR2 YYNGEE. V was cut by 3 bases and J by 2 bases, with 9 bases left in between. CDR3 DNA sequence: TGTGCCAGCAGCGGAGCGGTGCCCTACGAGCAGTACTTC. This sequence encodes CASSGAVPYEQYF.

The chain has TRBV6-6 and TRBJ1-2, with 10 bases that match TRBD1. Germline V gene lookup returns CDR1 MNHNY and CDR2 SVGAGI (reference sequence). The CDR3 spans 15 residues. Trimming cost V 2 bases and J 8 bases; bases outside gene matches: 8. The CDR3 reads CASSYPPGQGRGYTF. The CDR3 DNA reads as TGTGCCAGCAGTTACCCACCGGGACAGGGGCGAGGCTACACCTTC.

The V call is TRBV6-5, the J call TRBJ2-1; 7 nucleotides line up with TRBD2. Germline V gene lookup returns CDR1 MNHEY and CDR2 SVGAGI. The J segment lost 5 bases and the V segment lost 10 bases, leaving 14 bases of the junction unmatched. The CDR3 has 15 amino acids. The CDR3 DNA follows: TGTGCCACCTGGACTAGTTCTTACCCCGACAATGAGCAGTTCTTC. Translation: CATWTSSYPDNEQFF.

V and J are TRBV11-2 and TRBJ2-7, with D perhaps TRBD1 (6 bases). V dropped 6 bases and J dropped 7 bases, with 16 bases sitting between them. CDR1 is SGHAT and CDR2 is FQNNGV in the germline V gene. The CDR3 sequence is 13 residues long. The CDR3, as DNA: TGTGCCAGCAGATCGACGGGAACAGGGGAGCAGTACTTC. Residues: CASRSTGTGEQYF.

In its sample, this clone was seen a few times. The chain links TRBV7-2 to TRBJ1-5, with 9 bases that match TRBD1. J was trimmed by 5 bases and V by 5 bases; bases with no gene match: 4. This CDR3 spans 14 amino acids. Germline CDR1 and CDR2: SGHTA and FQGNSA. CDR3 bases: TGTGCCAGCAGCCTCCGACAGGGGGATCAGCCCCAGCATTTT. It codes for CASSLRQGDQPQHF. Together with reference TRBV7-2 and TRBJ1-5, the CDR3 gives the full variable domain: GAGVSQSPSNKVTEKGKDVELRCDPISGHTALYWYRQSLGQGLEFLIYFQGNSAPDKSGLPSDRFSAERTGGSVSTLTIQRTQQEDSAVYLCASSLRQGDQPQHFGDGTRLSIL.

This clone was seen a single time. The chain combines TRBV29-1 with TRBJ1-5; 7 bases are a match to TRBD1. V shed 8 bases and J 3 bases; nucleotides not matched to a gene: 10. Per the germline V gene, CDR1 is SQVTM and CDR2 is ANQGSEA. This CDR3 contains 14 residues. The CDR3 coding sequence is TGCAGCATGACCTCCGGGACAGCCAATCAGCCCCAGCATTTT. Its translation is CSMTSGTANQPQHF.

The chain carries TRBV3-1 (or the pseudogene TRBV3-2) and TRBJ1-5, with unresolved D. This CDR3 spans 14 amino acids. The V end lost 0 bases, the J end lost 2 bases, and 5 bases lay between the germline ends. CDR1 is LGHDT, CDR2 YNNKEL, per germline (reference sequence). The CDR3 DNA is TGTGCCAGCAGCCAAGATACGGGCAATCAGCCCCAGCATTTT. Protein sequence: CASSQDTGNQPQHF.

The chain is built from TRBV6-6 and TRBJ1-6; 8 bases map to TRBD1. Germline assignment: CDR1 MNHNY and CDR2 SVGAGI (reference sequence). The junction had 10 bases not matched to a gene; V was cut back by 5 bases and J by 4 bases. The CDR3 sequence is 17 residues long. The CDR3 is CASSPSYGTGYNSPLHF. Written as DNA, the CDR3 is TGTGCCAGCAGTCCATCATACGGGACAGGATATAATTCACCCCTCCACTTT.

This clone appeared a single time. This chain links TRBV28 with TRBJ1-6; D is perhaps TRBD1 (6 bases). CDR1 and CDR2 from the germline V gene are MDHEN and SYDVKM. CDR3 length: 15 residues. V lost 4 bases to trimming and J lost 8 bases, with 15 bases between them. CDR3 sequence (DNA): TGTGCCAGCAGTTCATCGAGGACAGTAGATTCACCCCTCCACTTT. It is translated as CASSSSRTVDSPLHF. Supplemented by reference TRBV28 and TRBJ1-6, the full variable domain reads DVKVTQSSRYLVKRTGEKVFLECVQDMDHENMFWYRQDPGLGLRLIYFSYDVKMKEKGDIPEGYSVSREKKERFSLILESASTNQTSMYLCASSSSRTVDSPLHFGNGTRLTVT.

The chain links TRBV28 to TRBJ1-2; tentatively, D is TRBD1 (6 bases). With 1 base removed from V and 4 bases from J, the gap between germline ends came to 10 bases. This CDR3 comprises 14 residues. Germline CDR1 is MDHEN and CDR2 is SYDVKM. CDR3 bases: TGTGCCAGCAGTTTATCCAGGGGTGGCTATGGCTACACCTTC. Encoded protein: CASSLSRGGYGYTF.

This rearrangement joins TRBV14 to TRBJ2-1; 12 bases map to TRBD2. Per the germline V gene, CDR1 is SGHDN and CDR2 is FVKESK. This CDR3 is built from 15 residues. J gave up 6 bases and V 7 bases, and 7 bases lay outside the gene matches. CDR3 DNA sequence: TGTGCCAGCAAGGGACTAGCGGGTACAGGCAATGAGCAGTTCTTC. Translated: CASKGLAGTGNEQFF.

J is TRBJ1-2 and V is TRBV28, with D unclear. Per the germline V gene, CDR1 is MDHEN and CDR2 is SYDVKM. The V end lost 6 bases, the J end lost 4 bases, and 18 bases lay between the germline ends. The CDR3 is 15 amino acids. The CDR3 DNA is TGTGCCAGCAGCCGCACCTCCCTCGGGCCCTATGGCTACACCTTC. Its translation: CASSRTSLGPYGYTF.

V is TRBV2 and J is TRBJ2-1; 11 nucleotides line up with TRBD2. Per germline, CDR1 SNHLY and CDR2 FYNNEI. CDR3 size: 15 residues. The V gene end was trimmed by 6 bases and the J gene end by 3 bases; junction bases not matched to a gene: 4. Here the CDR3 reads CASRETSGIYNEQFF. Written as DNA, the CDR3 is TGTGCCAGCAGGGAGACTAGCGGGATCTACAATGAGCAGTTCTTC.

The gene calls are TRBV19 and TRBJ2-3; TRBD2 matches at 7 bases. V lost 3 bases to trimming and J lost 9 bases; unmatched junction nucleotides: 15. The CDR3 is made up of 16 amino acids. Germline loops: CDR1 LNHDA, CDR2 SQIVND (reference sequence). CDR3 residues: CASSISAGIAGETQYF. The CDR3 DNA is TGTGCCAGTAGTATTTCTGCGGGGATCGCGGGAGAAACGCAGTATTTT.

The V call is TRBV27, the J call TRBJ2-2; tentatively, D is TRBD2 (5 bases). Trimming cost V 6 bases and J 1 base, with 6 bases left between them. The CDR3 is 13 residues long. From germline, CDR1 is MNHEY and CDR2 SMNVEV (reference sequence). CDR3: CASSSGNTGELFF. Here the CDR3 DNA reads TGTGCCAGCAGCAGCGGGAACACCGGGGAGCTGTTTTTT.

This rearrangement joins TRBV29-1 to TRBJ1-5; no reliable D call. There are 13 residues in the CDR3. Germline CDR1 SQVTM, CDR2 ANQGSEA. V gave up 2 bases and J gave up 0 bases, with 5 bases separating them. CDR3: CSVEMGSNQPQHF. Here the CDR3 DNA reads TGCAGCGTTGAAATGGGTAGCAATCAGCCCCAGCATTTT.

This sequence joins TRBV6-5 and TRBJ2-5; D is possibly TRBD2 (7 bases). This CDR3 has 14 amino acids. V was trimmed by 4 bases and J by 5 bases, leaving 14 bases between them. Per germline, CDR1 MNHEY and CDR2 SVGAGI. CDR3: CASSFRTRGETQYF. The CDR3 region has the DNA TGTGCCAGCAGTTTCCGGACTAGGGGGGAGACCCAGTACTTC.